This TCR beta chain came from a study of PD-1 blockade in mismatch repair-deficient tumors. Assay: immunoSEQ multiplex PCR; the TCRdb copy retains only in-frame clones and omits some. The data contain tens of thousands of clones, 85% of them singletons. Concerning this clone: What it recognizes is unknown.

All patients were mismatch repair deficient, assessed by either PCR or immunohistochemistry. Germline V CDR1 and CDR2: SQVTM, ANQGSEA. V gave up 3 bases and J gave up 2 bases, with 8 bases separating them. The CDR3 loop spans 13 amino acids. Study results and limitations: Rapid post-treatment expansion, then contraction, generally preceding radiologic response, marked tumor-resident clones.

V usage is TRBV29-1 and J usage is TRBJ2-1; no firm D call. The sequencing here drew on peripheral blood, taken 76 weeks after starting pembrolizumab. This TCR derives from an adult with mismatch repair-deficient cancer. The CDR3 region has the DNA TGCAGCGTTGATCGTCTTCCCTACAATGAGCAGTTCTTC. Protein: CSVDRLPYNEQFF.